The TCR beta chain described here comes from a study of blood T cells in healthy people across ages. J lost 5 bases, V lost 5 bases, and 12 bases had no gene match. The CDR3 contains 17 residues. Per germline, CDR1 MGHRA and CDR2 YSYEKL. Total RNA extraction produced at least 5.5 micrograms (per sample) for the study. Through a sample-barcoded 5' primer and a J-beta primer mix, a second PCR was run for roughly 6 to 11 cycles. TCRdb re-called the 5' RACE reads through MiXCR, storing one row per CDR3 protein. The sample has about 1,600,000 distinct CDR3 sequences, around 42% seen once; the top ten hold roughly 7.9%.

The chain recombines TRBV4-1 with TRBJ2-3, with TRBD2 matching over 11 bases. This receptor was identified in a woman aged 18-29 years in good health. Sequenced sample: blood. CDR3 sequence reads: CASSSLAGGGILDTQYF. The CDR3 coding sequence is TGCGCCAGCAGCTCCTTAGCGGGAGGGGGAATCTTAGATACGCAGTATTTT.